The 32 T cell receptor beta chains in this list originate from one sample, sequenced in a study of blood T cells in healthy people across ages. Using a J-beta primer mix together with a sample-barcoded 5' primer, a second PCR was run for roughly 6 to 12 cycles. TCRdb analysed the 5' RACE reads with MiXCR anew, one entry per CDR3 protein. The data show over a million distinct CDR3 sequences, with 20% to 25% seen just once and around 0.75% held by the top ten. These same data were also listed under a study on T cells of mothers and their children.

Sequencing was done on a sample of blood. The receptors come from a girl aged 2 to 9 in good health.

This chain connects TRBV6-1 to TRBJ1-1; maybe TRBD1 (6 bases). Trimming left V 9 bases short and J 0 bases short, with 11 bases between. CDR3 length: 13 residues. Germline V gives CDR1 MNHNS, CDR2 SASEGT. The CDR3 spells CASVRGLNTEAFF. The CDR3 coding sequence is TGTGCCAGTGTCAGGGGTTTGAACACTGAAGCTTTCTTT.

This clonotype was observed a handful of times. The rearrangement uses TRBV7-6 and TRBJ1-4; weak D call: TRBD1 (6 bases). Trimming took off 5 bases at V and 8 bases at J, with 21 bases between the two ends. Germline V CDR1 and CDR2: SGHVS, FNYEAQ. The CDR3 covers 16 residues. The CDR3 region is CASSRSRDGGGEKLFF. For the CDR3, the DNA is TGTGCCAGCAGCCGCAGTCGGGACGGAGGGGGGGAAAAACTGTTTTTT.

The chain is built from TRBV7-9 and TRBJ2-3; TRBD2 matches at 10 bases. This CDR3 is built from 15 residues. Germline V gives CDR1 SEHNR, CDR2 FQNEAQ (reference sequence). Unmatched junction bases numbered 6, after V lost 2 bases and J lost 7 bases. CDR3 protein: CASSLILAGPNTQYF. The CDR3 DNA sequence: TGTGCCAGCAGCTTAATACTAGCGGGGCCTAATACGCAGTATTTT.

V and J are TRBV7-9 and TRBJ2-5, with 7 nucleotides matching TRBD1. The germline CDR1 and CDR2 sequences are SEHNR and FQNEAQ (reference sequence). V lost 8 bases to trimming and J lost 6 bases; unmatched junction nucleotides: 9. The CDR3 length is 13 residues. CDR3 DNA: TGTGCCAGCGGCAAAAGACAGGGCCAGACCCAGTACTTC. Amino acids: CASGKRQGQTQYF.

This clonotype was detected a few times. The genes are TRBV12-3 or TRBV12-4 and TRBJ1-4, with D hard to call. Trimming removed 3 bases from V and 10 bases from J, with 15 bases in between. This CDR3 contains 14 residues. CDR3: CASSFATVQPKLFF. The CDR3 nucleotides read TGTGCCAGCAGTTTTGCGACTGTTCAGCCAAAACTGTTTTTT.

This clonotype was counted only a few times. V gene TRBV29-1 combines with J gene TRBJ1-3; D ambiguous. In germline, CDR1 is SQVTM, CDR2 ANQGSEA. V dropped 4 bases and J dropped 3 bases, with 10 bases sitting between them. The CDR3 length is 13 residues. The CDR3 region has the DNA TGCAGCGTTGTGTTGGAAAATGGAAACACCATATATTTT. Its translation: CSVVLENGNTIYF.

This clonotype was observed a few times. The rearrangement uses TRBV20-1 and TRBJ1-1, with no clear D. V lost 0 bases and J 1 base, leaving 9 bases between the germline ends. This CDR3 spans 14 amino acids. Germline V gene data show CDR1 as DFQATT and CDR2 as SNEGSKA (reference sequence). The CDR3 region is CSARDRRRNTEAFF. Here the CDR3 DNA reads TGCAGTGCTAGAGATCGGAGAAGGAACACTGAAGCTTTCTTT.

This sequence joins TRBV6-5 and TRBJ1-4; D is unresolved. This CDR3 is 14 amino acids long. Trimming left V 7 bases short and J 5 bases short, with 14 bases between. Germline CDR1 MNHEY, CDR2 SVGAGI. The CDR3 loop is CASTLAEGNEKLFF. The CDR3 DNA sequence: TGTGCCAGCACACTCGCCGAGGGCAATGAAAAACTGTTTTTT.

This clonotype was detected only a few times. The CDR3 region has the DNA TGTGCCAGCAGCCCTGACAGGGTAGTTGGGGCTTTCTTT. Protein: CASSPDRVVGAFF. V and J are TRBV7-8 and TRBJ1-1; 7 bases line up with TRBD1. After removal of 5 bases from V and 11 bases from J, the junction contained 11 bases not matched to a gene. The CDR3 totals 13 residues. Germline V gene lookup returns CDR1 SGHVS and CDR2 FQNEAQ.

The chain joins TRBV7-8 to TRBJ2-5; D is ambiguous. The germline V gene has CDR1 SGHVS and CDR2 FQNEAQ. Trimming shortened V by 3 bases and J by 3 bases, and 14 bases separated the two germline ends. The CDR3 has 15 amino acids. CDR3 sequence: CASSFGSANKETQYF. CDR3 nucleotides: TGTGCCAGCAGCTTTGGCTCGGCTAATAAAGAGACCCAGTACTTC.

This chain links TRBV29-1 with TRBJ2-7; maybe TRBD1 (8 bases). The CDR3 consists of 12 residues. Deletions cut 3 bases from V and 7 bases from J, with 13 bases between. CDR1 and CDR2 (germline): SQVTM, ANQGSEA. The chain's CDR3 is CSVDGQGGEQYF. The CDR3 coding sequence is TGCAGCGTTGATGGACAGGGAGGGGAGCAGTACTTC.

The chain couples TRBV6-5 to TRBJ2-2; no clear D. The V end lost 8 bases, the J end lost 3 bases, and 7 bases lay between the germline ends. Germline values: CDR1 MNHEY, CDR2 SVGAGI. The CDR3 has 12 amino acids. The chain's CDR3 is CASQVDTGELFF. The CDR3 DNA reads TGTGCCAGCCAAGTAGACACCGGGGAGCTGTTTTTT.

The CDR3 DNA sequence: TGCAGTGCTAGAACCGGGATCGAAAAGGAGACCCAGTACTTC. Translating gives CSARTGIEKETQYF. The chain uses TRBV20-1 and TRBJ2-5; tentatively, D is TRBD2 (5 bases). Germline CDR1 reads DFQATT; CDR2 reads SNEGSKA (reference sequence). V shed 2 bases and J shed 5 bases, with 15 bases lying between them. The CDR3 sequence is 14 residues long.

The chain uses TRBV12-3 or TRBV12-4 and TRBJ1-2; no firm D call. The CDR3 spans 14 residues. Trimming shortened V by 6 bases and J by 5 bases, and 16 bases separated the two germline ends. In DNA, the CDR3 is TGTGCCAGCAGGTATGCCAGCCGGGATTATGGCTACACCTTC. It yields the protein CASRYASRDYGYTF.

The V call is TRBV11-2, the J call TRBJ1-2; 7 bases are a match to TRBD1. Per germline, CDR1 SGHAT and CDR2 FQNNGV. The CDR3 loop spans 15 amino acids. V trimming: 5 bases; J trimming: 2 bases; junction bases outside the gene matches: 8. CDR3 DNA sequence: TGTGCCAGCAGCCTCCTACAGGGGCCCAACTATGGCTACACCTTC. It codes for CASSLLQGPNYGYTF.

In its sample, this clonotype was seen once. This CDR3 reads CASSVESHNSYEQYF. The CDR3 coding sequence is TGTGCCAGCAGCGTAGAGTCGCACAACTCCTACGAGCAGTACTTC. The chain has TRBV9 and TRBJ2-7; D gene ambiguous. V was pared by 0 bases and J by 0 bases, with 10 bases between. Germline loops: CDR1 SGDLS, CDR2 YYNGEE. The CDR3 sequence is 15 residues long.

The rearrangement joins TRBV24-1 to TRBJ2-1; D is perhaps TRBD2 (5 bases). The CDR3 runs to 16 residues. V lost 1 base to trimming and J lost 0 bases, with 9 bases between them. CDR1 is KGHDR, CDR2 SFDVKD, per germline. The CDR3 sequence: CATSDLGGSSYNEQFF. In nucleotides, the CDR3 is TGTGCCACCAGTGATTTAGGTGGGAGCTCCTACAATGAGCAGTTCTTC.

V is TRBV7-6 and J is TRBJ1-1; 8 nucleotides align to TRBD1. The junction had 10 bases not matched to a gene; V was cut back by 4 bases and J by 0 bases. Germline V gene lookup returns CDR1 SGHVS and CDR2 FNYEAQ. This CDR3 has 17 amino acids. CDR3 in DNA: TGTGCCAGCAGCTCATCAGGGGGCTTTAAGGTGAACACTGAAGCTTTCTTT. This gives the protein CASSSSGGFKVNTEAFF. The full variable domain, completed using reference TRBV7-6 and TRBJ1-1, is GAGVSQSPRYKVTKRGQDVALRCDPISGHVSLYWYRQALGQGPEFLTYFNYEAQQDKSGLPNDRFSAERPEGSISTLTIQRTEQRDSAMYRCASSSSGGFKVNTEAFFGQGTRLTVV.

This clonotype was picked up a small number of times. DNA of the CDR3: TGCAGCGTTATGAGCGGGAGCGCGTACAATGAGCAGTTCTTC. It is translated as CSVMSGSAYNEQFF. This chain uses TRBV29-1 with TRBJ2-1; 8 nucleotides match TRBD2. This CDR3 region has 14 residues. Trimming cost V 5 bases and J 4 bases; bases outside gene matches: 7. Germline CDR1 and CDR2: SQVTM and ANQGSEA.

CDR3 residues: CASSADRVGYTF. As DNA, the CDR3 is TGTGCCAGCAGTGCGGACAGGGTTGGCTACACCTTC. The J gene is TRBJ1-2, the V gene TRBV28, with 8 bases that match TRBD1. J was trimmed by 7 bases and V by 5 bases; bases with no gene match: 3. CDR3 length: 12 residues. In germline, CDR1 is MDHEN, CDR2 SYDVKM.

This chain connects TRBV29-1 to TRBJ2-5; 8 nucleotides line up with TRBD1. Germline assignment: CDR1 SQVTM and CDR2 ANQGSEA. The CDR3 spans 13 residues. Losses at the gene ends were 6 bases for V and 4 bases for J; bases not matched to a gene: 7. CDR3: CSVARQGRETQYF. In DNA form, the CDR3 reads TGCAGCGTAGCGCGACAGGGGAGAGAGACCCAGTACTTC.

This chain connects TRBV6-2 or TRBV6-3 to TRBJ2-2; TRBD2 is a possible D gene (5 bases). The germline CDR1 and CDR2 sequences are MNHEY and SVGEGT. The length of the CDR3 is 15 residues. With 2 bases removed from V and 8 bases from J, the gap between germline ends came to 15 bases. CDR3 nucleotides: TGTGCCAGCAGTTACGAGGACTCCAGAGCTGGGGAGCTGTTTTTT. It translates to CASSYEDSRAGELFF.

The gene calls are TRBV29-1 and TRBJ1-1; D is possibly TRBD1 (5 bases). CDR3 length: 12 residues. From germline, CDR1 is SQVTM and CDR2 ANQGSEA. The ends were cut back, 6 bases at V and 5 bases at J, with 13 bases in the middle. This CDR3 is CSVILGGTEAFF. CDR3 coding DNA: TGCAGCGTCATCCTTGGGGGGACTGAAGCTTTCTTT.

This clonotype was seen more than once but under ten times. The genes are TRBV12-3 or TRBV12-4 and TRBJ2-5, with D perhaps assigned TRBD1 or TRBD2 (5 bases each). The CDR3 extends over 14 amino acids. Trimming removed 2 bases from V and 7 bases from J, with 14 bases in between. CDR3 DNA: TGTGCCAGCAGTTTATTGGGACCCCGGTTGACCCAGTACTTC. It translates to CASSLLGPRLTQYF.

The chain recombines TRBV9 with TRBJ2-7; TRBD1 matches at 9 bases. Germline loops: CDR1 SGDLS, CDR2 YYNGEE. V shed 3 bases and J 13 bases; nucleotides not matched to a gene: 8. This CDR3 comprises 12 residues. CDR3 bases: TGTGCCAGCAGCGACGGGACAGGGTATTTATACTTC. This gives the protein CASSDGTGYLYF.

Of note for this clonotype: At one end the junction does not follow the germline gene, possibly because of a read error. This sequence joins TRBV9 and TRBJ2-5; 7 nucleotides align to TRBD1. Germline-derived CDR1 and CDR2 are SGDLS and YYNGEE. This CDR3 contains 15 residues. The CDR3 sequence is CAGSVALQGTYGQYF. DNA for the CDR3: TGTGCCGGCAGCGTAGCCCTACAGGGGACCTACGGGCAGTACTTC.

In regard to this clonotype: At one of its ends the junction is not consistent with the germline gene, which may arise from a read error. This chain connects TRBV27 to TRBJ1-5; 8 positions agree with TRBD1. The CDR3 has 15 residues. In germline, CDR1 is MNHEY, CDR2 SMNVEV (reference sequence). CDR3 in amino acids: CASSLSDRANQPQHF. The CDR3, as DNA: TGCGCCAGCAGTTTATCGGACAGGGCAAATCAGCCCCAGCATTTT.

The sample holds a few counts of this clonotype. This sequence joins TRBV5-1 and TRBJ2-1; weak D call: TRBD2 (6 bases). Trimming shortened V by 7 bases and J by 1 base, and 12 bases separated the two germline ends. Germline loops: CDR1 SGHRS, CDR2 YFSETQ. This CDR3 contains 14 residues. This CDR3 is CASAEAGSYNEQFF. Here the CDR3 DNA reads TGCGCCAGCGCAGAGGCGGGGTCCTACAATGAGCAGTTCTTC.

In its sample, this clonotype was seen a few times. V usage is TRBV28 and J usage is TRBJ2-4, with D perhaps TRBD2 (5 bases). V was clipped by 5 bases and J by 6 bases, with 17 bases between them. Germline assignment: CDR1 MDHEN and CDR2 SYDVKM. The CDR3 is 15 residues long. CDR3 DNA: TGTGCCAGCAGTCAAGGGAGACCGCTATTAAACATTCAGTACTTC. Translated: CASSQGRPLLNIQYF.

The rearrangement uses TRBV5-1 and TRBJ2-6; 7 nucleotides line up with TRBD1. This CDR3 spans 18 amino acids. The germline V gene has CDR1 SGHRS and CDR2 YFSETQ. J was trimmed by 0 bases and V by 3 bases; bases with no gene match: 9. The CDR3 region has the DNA TGCGCCAGCAGCTCACAGGGACAGCTTTACTCTGGGGCCAACGTCCTGACTTTC. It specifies CASSSQGQLYSGANVLTF.

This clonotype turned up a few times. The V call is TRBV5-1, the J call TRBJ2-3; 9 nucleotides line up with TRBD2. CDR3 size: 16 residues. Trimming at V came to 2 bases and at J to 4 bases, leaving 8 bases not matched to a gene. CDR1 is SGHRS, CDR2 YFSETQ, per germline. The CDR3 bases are TGCGCCAGCAGCTTAATCTCTAGCGGGAATGCAGATACGCAGTATTTT. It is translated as CASSLISSGNADTQYF.

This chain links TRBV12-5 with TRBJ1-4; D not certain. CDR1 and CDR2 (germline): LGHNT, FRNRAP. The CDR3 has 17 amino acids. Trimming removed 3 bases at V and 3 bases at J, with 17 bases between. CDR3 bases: TGTGCTAGTGGTTTCCTAAACGCGGGGAGGTCTAATGAAAAACTGTTTTTT. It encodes CASGFLNAGRSNEKLFF.